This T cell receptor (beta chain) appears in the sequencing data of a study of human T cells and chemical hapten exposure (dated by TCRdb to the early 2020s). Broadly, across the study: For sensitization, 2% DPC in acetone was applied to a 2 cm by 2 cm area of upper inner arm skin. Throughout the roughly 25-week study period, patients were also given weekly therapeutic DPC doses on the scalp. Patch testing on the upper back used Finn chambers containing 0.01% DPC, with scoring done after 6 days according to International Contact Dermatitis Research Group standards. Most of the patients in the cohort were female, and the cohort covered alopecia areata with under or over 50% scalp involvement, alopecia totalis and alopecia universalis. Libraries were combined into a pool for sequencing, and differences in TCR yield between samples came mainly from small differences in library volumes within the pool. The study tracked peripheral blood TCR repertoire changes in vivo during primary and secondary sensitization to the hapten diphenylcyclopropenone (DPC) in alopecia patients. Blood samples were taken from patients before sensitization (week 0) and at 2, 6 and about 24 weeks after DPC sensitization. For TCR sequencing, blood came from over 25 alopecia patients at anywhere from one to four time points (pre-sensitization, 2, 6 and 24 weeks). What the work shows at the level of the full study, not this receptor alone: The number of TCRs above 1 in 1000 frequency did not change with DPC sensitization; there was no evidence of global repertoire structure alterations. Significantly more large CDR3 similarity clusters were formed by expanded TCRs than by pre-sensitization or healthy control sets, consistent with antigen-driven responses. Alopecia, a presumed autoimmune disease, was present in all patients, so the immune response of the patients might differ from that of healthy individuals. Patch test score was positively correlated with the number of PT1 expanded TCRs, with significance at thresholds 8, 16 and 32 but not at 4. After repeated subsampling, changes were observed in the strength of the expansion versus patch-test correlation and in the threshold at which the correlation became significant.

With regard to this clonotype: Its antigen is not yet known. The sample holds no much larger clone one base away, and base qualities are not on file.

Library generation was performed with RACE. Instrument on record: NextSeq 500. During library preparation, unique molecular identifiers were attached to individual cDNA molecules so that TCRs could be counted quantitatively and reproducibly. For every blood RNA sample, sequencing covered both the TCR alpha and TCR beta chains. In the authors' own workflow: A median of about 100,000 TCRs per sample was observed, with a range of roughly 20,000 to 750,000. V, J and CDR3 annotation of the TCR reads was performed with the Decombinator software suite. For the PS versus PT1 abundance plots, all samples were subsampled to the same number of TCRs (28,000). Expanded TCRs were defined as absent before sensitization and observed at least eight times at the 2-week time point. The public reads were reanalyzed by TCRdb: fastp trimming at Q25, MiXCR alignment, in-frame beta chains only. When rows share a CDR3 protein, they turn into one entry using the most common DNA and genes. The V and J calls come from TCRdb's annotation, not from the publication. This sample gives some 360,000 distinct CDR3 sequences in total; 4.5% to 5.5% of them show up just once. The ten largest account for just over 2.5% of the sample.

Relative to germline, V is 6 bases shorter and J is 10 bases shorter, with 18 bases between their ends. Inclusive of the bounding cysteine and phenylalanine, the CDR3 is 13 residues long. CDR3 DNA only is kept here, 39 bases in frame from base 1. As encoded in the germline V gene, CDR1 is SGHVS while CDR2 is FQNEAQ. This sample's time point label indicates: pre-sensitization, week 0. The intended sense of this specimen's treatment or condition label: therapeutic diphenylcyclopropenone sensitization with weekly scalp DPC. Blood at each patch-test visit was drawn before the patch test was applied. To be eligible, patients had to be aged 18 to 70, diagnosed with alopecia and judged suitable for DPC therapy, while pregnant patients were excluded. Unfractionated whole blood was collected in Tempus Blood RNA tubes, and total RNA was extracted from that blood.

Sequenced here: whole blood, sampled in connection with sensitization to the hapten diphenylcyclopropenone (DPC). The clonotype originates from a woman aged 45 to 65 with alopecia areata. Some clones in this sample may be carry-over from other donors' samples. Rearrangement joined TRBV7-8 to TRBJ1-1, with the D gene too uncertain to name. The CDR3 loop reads CASSSTGPNGAFF. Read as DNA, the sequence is TGTGCCAGCAGTTCTACCGGCCCAAACGGAGCTTTCTTT.